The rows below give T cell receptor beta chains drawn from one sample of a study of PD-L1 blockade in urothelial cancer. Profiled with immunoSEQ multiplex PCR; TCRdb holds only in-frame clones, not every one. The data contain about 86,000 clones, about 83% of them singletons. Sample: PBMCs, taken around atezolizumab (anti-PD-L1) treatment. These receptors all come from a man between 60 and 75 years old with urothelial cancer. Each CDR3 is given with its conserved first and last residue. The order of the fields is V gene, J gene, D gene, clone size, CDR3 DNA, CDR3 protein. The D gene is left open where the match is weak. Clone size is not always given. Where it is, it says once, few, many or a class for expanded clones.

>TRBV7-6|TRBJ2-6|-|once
TGTGCCAGCAGCGCTTTGGCCGGGGCCAACGTCCTGACTTTC
CASSALAGANVLTF
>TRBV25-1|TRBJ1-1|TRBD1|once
TGTGCCAGCAGTCAGACCGGGACAGGGTTGATGAACACTGAAGCTTTCTTT
CASSQTGTGLMNTEAFF
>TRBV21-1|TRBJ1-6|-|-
TGTGCCAGCAGCGAGGGCCGACGGCCACCCCTCCACTTT
CASSEGRRPPLHF
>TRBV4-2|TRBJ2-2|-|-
TGTGCCAGCAGCCAAGAGCAGTATACTAGCCGGGCCGGGGAGCTGTTTTTT
CASSQEQYTSRAGELFF
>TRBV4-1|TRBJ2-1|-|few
TGCGCCAGCAGCCGGGGAGATGGAGGAGGCAATGAGCAGTTCTTC
CASSRGDGGGNEQFF
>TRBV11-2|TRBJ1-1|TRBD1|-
TGTGCCAGCAGCGCTCAGGGGGTCGGGGGAGGTAGGGCTTTCTTT
CASSAQGVGGGRAFF
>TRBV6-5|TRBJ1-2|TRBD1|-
TGTGCCAGCAGCCGGGACAGGGGGCTCCTTGGCGGCTACACCTTC
CASSRDRGLLGGYTF
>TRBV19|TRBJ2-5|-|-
TGTGCCAGTAGTATCGGGGATCGGGAGACCCAGTACTTC
CASSIGDRETQYF
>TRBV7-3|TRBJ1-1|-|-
TGTGCCAGCAGCTTAGGAGGGCGCAACACTGAAGCTTTCTTT
CASSLGGRNTEAFF
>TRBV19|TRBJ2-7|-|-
TGTGCCAGTAGTATAGGTACTAGATTCGACGAGCAGTACTTC
CASSIGTRFDEQYF
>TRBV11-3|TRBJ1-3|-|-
TGTGCCAGCACGCTCGGGGGGAATAGCGGAAACACCATATATTTT
CASTLGGNSGNTIYF
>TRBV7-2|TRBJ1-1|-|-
TGTGCCAGCAGCTTAGTGGTTGGGCTGAACACTGAAGCTTTCTTT
CASSLVVGLNTEAFF
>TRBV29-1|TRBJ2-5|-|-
TGCAGCGTGAACAGGGACGGGGAGACCCAGTACTTC
CSVNRDGETQYF
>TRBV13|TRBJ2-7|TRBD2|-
TGTGCCAGCAGCATACATGGGACTAGCTACGAGCAGTACTTC
CASSIHGTSYEQYF
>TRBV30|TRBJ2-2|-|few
TGTGCCTGGAGAGCTATGAGGGTTCGGGCCGGGGAGCTGTTTTTT
CAWRAMRVRAGELFF
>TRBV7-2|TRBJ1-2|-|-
TGTGCCAGCAGCTTAGTCCGGGAATATGGCTACACCTTC
CASSLVREYGYTF
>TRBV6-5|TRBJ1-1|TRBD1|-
TGTGCCAGCACCCGTGGACAGGGGATGAACACTGAAGCTTTCTTT
CASTRGQGMNTEAFF
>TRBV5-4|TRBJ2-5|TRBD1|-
TGTGCCAGCAGCACGACAGGGGGCGAGTTGGAGACCCAGTACTTC
CASSTTGGELETQYF
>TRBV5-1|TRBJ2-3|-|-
TGCGCCAGCAGCCCAGGTTGGCAGATATCTAGCACAGATACGCAGTATTTT
CASSPGWQISSTDTQYF
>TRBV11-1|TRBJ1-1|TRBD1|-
TGTGCCAGCAGCTCCATCACAGGGGGGACTGAAGCTTTCTTT
CASSSITGGTEAFF
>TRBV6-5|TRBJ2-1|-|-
TGTGCCAGCAATAAGGGGCCGGACGCCTACAATGAGCAGTTCTTC
CASNKGPDAYNEQFF
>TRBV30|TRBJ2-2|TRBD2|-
TGTGCCAGGACTAGCGGGAACACCGGGGAGCTGTTTTTT
CARTSGNTGELFF
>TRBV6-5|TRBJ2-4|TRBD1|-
TGTGCCAGCAGCCAAGACAGGGGGCCCAACATTCAGTACTTC
CASSQDRGPNIQYF
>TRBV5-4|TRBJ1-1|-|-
TGTGCCAGCAGCCAGAATGTCGGGGGGGGAGTCACTGAAGCTTTCTTT
CASSQNVGGGVTEAFF
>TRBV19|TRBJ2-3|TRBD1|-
TGTGCCAGTAGGACAGGGGGATCCACAGATACGCAGTATTTT
CASRTGGSTDTQYF
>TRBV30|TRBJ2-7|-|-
TGTGCCGCGAACCGAGGGAGCTCCTACGAGCAGTACTTC
CAANRGSSYEQYF
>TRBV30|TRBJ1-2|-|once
TGTGCCTGGAGTCTGAACAGGGACTATGGCTACACCTTC
CAWSLNRDYGYTF
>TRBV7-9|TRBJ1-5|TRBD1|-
TGTGCCAGCAGCTCGGACAGGAGCAATCAGCCCCAGCATTTT
CASSSDRSNQPQHF
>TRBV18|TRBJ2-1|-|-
TGTGCCAGCTCACCGCAGGTTTCGGGGGTCTACAATGAGCAGTTCTTC
CASSPQVSGVYNEQFF
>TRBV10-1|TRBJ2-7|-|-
TGCGCCAGCAGTGATAAATCCTACGAGCAGTACTTC
CASSDKSYEQYF
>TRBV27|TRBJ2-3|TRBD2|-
TGTGCCAGCAGTTTAGCGGGAGTGGTTAGGACGCAGTATTTT
CASSLAGVVRTQYF
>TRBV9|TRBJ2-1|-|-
TGTGCCAGCAGCCCCCAACTGGCGGAGAAGGACAATGAGCAGTTCTTC
CASSPQLAEKDNEQFF